The 30 T cell receptor beta chains in this list originate from one sample, sequenced in a study of blood T cell repertoires in COVID-19. The method was immunoSEQ multiplex PCR; TCRdb's version includes in-frame clones alone and lacks a portion of them. Among roughly 250,000 clones listed, 81% were seen once. Input material: peripheral blood. Receptor source: a woman aged 60-75 years with active or convalescent COVID-19.

J is TRBJ2-1 and V is TRBV5-1; no clear D gene. The CDR3 totals 15 residues. In germline, CDR1 is SGHRS, CDR2 YFSETQ. V shed 2 bases and J shed 5 bases, with 14 bases lying between them. The CDR3 DNA reads TGCGCCAGCAGCTTCTACCGCGATAACGACAATGAGCAGTTCTTC. Protein product: CASSFYRDNDNEQFF.

V gene TRBV5-4 combines with J gene TRBJ2-1, with TRBD2 matching 9 bases. The CDR3 totals 16 residues. The germline V gene has CDR1 SGHNT and CDR2 YYREEE (reference sequence). J lost 3 bases, V lost 4 bases, and 8 bases had no gene match. CDR3 bases: TGTGCCAGCAGCCCCATAGCGGGGGAGGGCTACAATGAGCAGTTCTTC. Translated: CASSPIAGEGYNEQFF.

This clone was observed once. V is TRBV11-2 and J is TRBJ1-2; D possibly corresponds to TRBD1 (6 bases). CDR1 and CDR2 (germline): SGHAT, FQNNGV. Trimming left V 1 base short and J 0 bases short, with 9 bases between. The CDR3 totals 15 residues. The CDR3 DNA reads TGTGCCAGCAGCTTAGTTGGACAGACTAACTATGGCTACACCTTC. Its protein is CASSLVGQTNYGYTF.

This clone was counted only a few times. The V gene is TRBV18, the J gene TRBJ1-4, with 8 bases lining up with TRBD1. Per the germline V gene, CDR1 is KGHSH and CDR2 is LQKENI. V lost 3 bases, J lost 7 bases, and 4 bases stayed unmatched. This CDR3 spans 14 amino acids. The CDR3 is CASSPQGAAEKLFF. The CDR3 nucleotides read TGTGCCAGCTCACCGCAGGGGGCGGCTGAAAAACTGTTTTTT. Variable domain in full (rest from reference TRBV18 and TRBJ1-4): NAGVMQNPRHLVRRRGQEARLRCSPMKGHSHVYWYRQLPEEGLKFMVYLQKENIIDESGMPKERFSAEFPKEGPSILRIQQVVRGDSAAYFCASSPQGAAEKLFFGSGTQLSVL.

This sequence joins TRBV7-2 and TRBJ2-4, with 10 bases that match TRBD2. The CDR3 has 17 amino acids. Per germline, CDR1 SGHTA and CDR2 FQGNSA. Losses at the gene ends were 5 bases for V and 5 bases for J; bases not matched to a gene: 12. CDR3 sequence: CASSLRSGGAKENIQYF. The CDR3 nucleotides read TGTGCCAGCAGCCTGCGCAGCGGGGGGGCGAAGGAAAACATTCAGTACTTC. The full variable domain, in which reference TRBV7-2 and TRBJ2-4 provide the parts outside the CDR3, is GAGVSQSPSNKVTEKGKDVELRCDPISGHTALYWYRQSLGQGLEFLIYFQGNSAPDKSGLPSDRFSAERTGGSVSTLTIQRTQQEDSAVYLCASSLRSGGAKENIQYFGAGTRLSVL.

CDR3 sequence: CASSPRGVTGTTLYEQYF. The CDR3 DNA sequence: TGTGCCAGCAGCCCACGGGGGGTAACCGGGACTACGCTTTACGAGCAGTACTTC. The chain joins TRBV7-8 to TRBJ2-7; 7 bases match TRBD2. This CDR3 has 18 amino acids. Germline CDR1 and CDR2: SGHVS and FQNEAQ. V lost 5 bases and J lost 4; bases outside the gene matches: 20.

The V call is TRBV2, the J call TRBJ2-1, with 10 bases fitting TRBD2. The CDR3 is 13 residues long. Germline V gives CDR1 SNHLY, CDR2 FYNNEI. Trimming cost V 4 bases and J 13 bases; bases outside gene matches: 7. CDR3 region: CASSGLAGFAQFF. Written as DNA, the CDR3 is TGTGCCAGCAGTGGACTAGCGGGTTTCGCACAGTTCTTC.

This clone appeared once. V and J are TRBV9 and TRBJ2-7; TRBD1 agrees at 10 bases. CDR1 is SGDLS and CDR2 is YYNGEE in the germline V gene. The CDR3 covers 14 residues. V dropped 5 bases and J dropped 3; count of bases not matched to a gene: 5. The CDR3 here is CASSEGQGVYEQYF. CDR3 nucleotide sequence: TGTGCCAGCAGTGAAGGACAGGGGGTCTACGAGCAGTACTTC.

The J gene is TRBJ1-5, the V gene TRBV6-1; D is unclear. V was shortened by 3 bases and J by 4 bases, with 4 bases between the two germline ends. The germline V gene encodes CDR1 MNHNS and CDR2 SASEGT. The CDR3 is made up of 12 amino acids. The CDR3 is CASSDPNQPQHF. CDR3 DNA: TGTGCCAGCAGTGACCCAAATCAGCCCCAGCATTTT.

The rearrangement uses TRBV19 and TRBJ2-2, with TRBD2 matching 8 bases. V was pared by 6 bases and J by 4 bases, with 10 bases of the junction left unmatched. This CDR3 contains 16 residues. Germline assignment: CDR1 LNHDA and CDR2 SQIVND (reference sequence). The CDR3 DNA sequence: TGTGCCAGTAGCCTACCCGGGGGGGCGGGCACCGGGGAGCTGTTTTTT. This sequence encodes CASSLPGGAGTGELFF.

This clone came up once. The chain has TRBV10-3 and TRBJ1-4, with 7 bases lining up with TRBD1. With V trimmed by 2 bases and J by 4 bases, 10 bases remained unmatched. The CDR3 length is 17 residues. Per the germline V gene, CDR1 is ENHRY and CDR2 is SYGVKD. Here the CDR3 DNA reads TGTGCCATCAGTGAGCTTTTCCGACAGGGAGGTAATGAAAAACTGTTTTTT. It yields the protein CAISELFRQGGNEKLFF.

The chain joins TRBV4-1 to TRBJ1-3; D is perhaps TRBD1 (5 bases). Trimming stripped 4 bases from V and 0 bases from J, with 13 bases between. The CDR3 has 16 residues. CDR1 is MGHRA, CDR2 YSYEKL, per germline. CDR3 sequence: CASSPGRARSGNTIYF. The CDR3, as DNA: TGCGCCAGCAGCCCAGGGCGCGCCCGCTCTGGAAACACCATATATTTT.

V usage is TRBV28 and J usage is TRBJ1-3; 7 bases are a match to TRBD1. The germline V gene encodes CDR1 MDHEN and CDR2 SYDVKM. Losses at the gene ends were 5 bases for V and 8 bases for J; bases not matched to a gene: 9. The CDR3 has 14 amino acids. The CDR3 bases are TGTGCCAGCAGTCCCTTTGACAGGGTACACACCATATATTTT. Residues: CASSPFDRVHTIYF.

The chain employs TRBV19 and TRBJ1-1, with D unclear. V lost 6 bases, J lost 9 bases, and 11 bases lay in between. This CDR3 has 11 residues. Germline loops: CDR1 LNHDA, CDR2 SQIVND (reference sequence). CDR3 region: CASRTGSQAFF. The CDR3 DNA sequence: TGTGCCAGTAGGACCGGGTCCCAAGCTTTCTTT.

The chain recombines TRBV11-2 with TRBJ1-3; no reliable D call. The CDR3 covers 14 residues. Germline CDR1 SGHAT, CDR2 FQNNGV. V shed 0 bases and J shed 0 bases, with 3 bases lying between them. In DNA form, the CDR3 reads TGTGCCAGCAGCTTAGAGTACTCTGGAAACACCATATATTTT. Translated: CASSLEYSGNTIYF.

The chain uses TRBV9 and TRBJ2-5; possible D gene TRBD2, 5 bases. V dropped 4 bases and J dropped 4 bases, with 20 bases sitting between them. Germline lookup yields CDR1 SGDLS and CDR2 YYNGEE. The CDR3 extends over 16 amino acids. For the CDR3, the DNA is TGTGCCAGCAGCTCATCGCAAGGAGGCGGGCGAGAGACCCAGTACTTC. Amino acid sequence: CASSSSQGGGRETQYF.

The chain couples TRBV2 to TRBJ2-5; 11 bases match TRBD2. Germline V gives CDR1 SNHLY, CDR2 FYNNEI. The CDR3 spans 16 residues. With V trimmed by 6 bases and J by 2 bases, 8 bases remained unmatched. For the CDR3, the DNA is TGTGCCAGCAGACTAGGGACTAGCGGCCCTCAAGAGACCCAGTACTTC. It is translated as CASRLGTSGPQETQYF.

The chain has TRBV20-1 and TRBJ1-3; 7 nucleotides agree with TRBD1. V was pared by 3 bases and J by 9 bases, with 8 bases of the junction left unmatched. Germline V gene lookup returns CDR1 DFQATT and CDR2 SNEGSKA (reference sequence). The CDR3 has 13 residues. CDR3 nucleotides: TGCAGTGCTAGTCCGGGACAGCAGGGCACCATATATTTT. Translating it yields CSASPGQQGTIYF.

The chain couples TRBV5-1 to TRBJ2-7, with TRBD1 identical over 8 bases. Losses at the gene ends were 5 bases for V and 3 bases for J; bases not matched to a gene: 25. Germline V gene data show CDR1 as SGHRS and CDR2 as YFSETQ. The CDR3 is 20 amino acids. The DNA of the CDR3 is TGCGCCAGCAGAAAGATGACCGCAGGAGTGACCGTCGACAGGGGCTACGAGCAGTACTTC. It encodes CASRKMTAGVTVDRGYEQYF. Combining the CDR3 with reference TRBV5-1 and TRBJ2-7 gives the whole variable domain KAGVTQTPRYLIKTRGQQVTLSCSPISGHRSVSWYQQTPGQGLQFLFEYFSETQRNKGNFPGRFSGRQFSNSRSEMNVSTLELGDSALYLCASRKMTAGVTVDRGYEQYFGPGTRLTVT.

This clone was observed once. The genes are TRBV5-4 and TRBJ2-1; 11 bases are shared with TRBD2. V was clipped by 2 bases and J by 6 bases; unmatched bases: 4. Germline CDR1 and CDR2: SGHNT and YYREEE (reference sequence). CDR3 length equals 15 residues. This CDR3 reads CASSFSLAGGNEQFF. In DNA form, the CDR3 reads TGTGCCAGCAGCTTCAGCCTAGCGGGGGGCAATGAGCAGTTCTTC.

V usage is TRBV4-3 and J usage is TRBJ1-2; possible D gene TRBD1, 6 bases. The CDR3 has 16 residues. Trimming left V 0 bases short and J 5 bases short, with 16 bases between. Germline CDR1 LGHNA, CDR2 YSLEER. In DNA form, the CDR3 reads TGCGCCAGCAGCCAAGATATAACGCCCGACAGGTATGGCTACACCTTC. Encoded protein: CASSQDITPDRYGYTF.

This clone appeared a single time. The chain is built from TRBV6-6 and TRBJ2-7; D gene uncertain. CDR3 length: 13 residues. V was clipped by 0 bases and J by 4 bases, with 7 bases between them. CDR1 and CDR2 (germline): MNHNY, SVGAGI (reference sequence). CDR3: CASSYSSYYEQYF. The CDR3 nucleotides are TGTGCCAGCAGTTACTCCTCCTATTACGAGCAGTACTTC.

The genes are TRBV4-1 and TRBJ2-7; 7 bases fit TRBD1. With V trimmed by 4 bases and J by 3 bases, 3 bases remained unmatched. The germline V gene encodes CDR1 MGHRA and CDR2 YSYEKL. The CDR3 runs to 13 residues. CDR3 residues: CASSPRQGYEQYF. The DNA of the CDR3 is TGCGCCAGCAGCCCCCGACAGGGCTACGAGCAGTACTTC.

The rearrangement links TRBV7-2 to TRBJ2-3, with 8 bases matching TRBD2. CDR3 length: 16 amino acids. The V gene's germline CDR1 is SGHTA and CDR2 FQGNSA. The ends lost 1 base at V and 4 bases at J; junction bases unmatched: 7. CDR3: CASSLVPGGASDTQYF. CDR3 DNA: TGTGCCAGCAGCTTAGTGCCCGGGGGGGCTTCAGATACGCAGTATTTT.

This chain links TRBV6-5 with TRBJ1-5, with D hard to call. V dropped 0 bases and J dropped 5 bases, with 8 bases sitting between them. Germline loops: CDR1 MNHEY, CDR2 SVGAGI. This CDR3 is 14 amino acids long. The CDR3: CASSYSPNYQPQHF. The CDR3 DNA sequence: TGTGCCAGCAGTTACTCCCCGAACTATCAGCCCCAGCATTTT.

V and J are TRBV6-4 and TRBJ1-2, with 7 bases identical to TRBD1. This CDR3 spans 14 amino acids. V dropped 7 bases and J dropped 4; count of bases not matched to a gene: 9. Germline values: CDR1 MRHNA, CDR2 SNTAGT. CDR3 sequence (DNA): TGTGCCAGCATACCCCGGGACAGCCTCTATGGCTACACCTTC. Its protein product is CASIPRDSLYGYTF.

This chain joins TRBV18 and TRBJ2-1; TRBD1 aligns across 7 bases. Germline assignment: CDR1 KGHSH and CDR2 LQKENI. CDR3 length equals 17 residues. V was clipped by 0 bases and J by 6 bases; unmatched bases: 11. The CDR3 DNA reads as TGTGCCAGCTCACCACCTAACCGGAGGACAGGTCCCAATGAGCAGTTCTTC. The encoded protein is CASSPPNRRTGPNEQFF.

The gene calls are TRBV24-1 and TRBJ1-1; D is possibly TRBD1 (6 bases). Germline values: CDR1 KGHDR, CDR2 SFDVKD. Deletions cut 10 bases from V and 2 bases from J, with 19 bases between. The CDR3 loop spans 15 amino acids. The CDR3 spells CATERGHRFNTEAFF. The CDR3 DNA is TGTGCCACAGAGAGGGGACACCGCTTTAACACTGAAGCTTTCTTT.

The rearrangement joins TRBV29-1 to TRBJ1-5, with D maybe TRBD1 (5 bases). The CDR3 spans 13 residues. V lost 4 bases, J lost 6 bases, and 13 bases lay in between. Germline values: CDR1 SQVTM, CDR2 ANQGSEA. CDR3 DNA: TGCAGCGTTGGCGGACAAGGCGGTCAGCCCCAGCATTTT. Protein: CSVGGQGGQPQHF.

This clone came up a few times. This chain joins TRBV3-1 (or the pseudogene TRBV3-2) and TRBJ1-2; D uncertain. This CDR3 has 15 residues. From germline, CDR1 is LGHDT and CDR2 YNNKEL (reference sequence). V was cut by 0 bases and J by 7 bases, with 15 bases left in between. CDR3 sequence: CASSQERAGKVGYTF. Here the CDR3 DNA reads TGTGCCAGCAGCCAAGAGCGCGCGGGGAAGGTTGGCTACACCTTC.